These 12 T cell receptor beta chains came from one sample sequenced in a study of metastatic and nonmetastatic thyroid tumors. Every patient underwent thyroid surgery untreated. Using MiXCR, TCRdb re-called clones from the PCR reads. In the table there are tens of thousands of clones, 15% to 20% of which are singletons. Sequencing was performed on tumor tissue. The receptors originated from a female donor with papillary thyroid cancer or a benign thyroid nodule (not recorded which). Some clones in this sample may be carry-over from other donors' samples.

This clone is termed medium-sized. This rearrangement joins TRBV4-1 to TRBJ2-1, with 9 bases lining up with TRBD2. The CDR3 consists of 18 residues. Germline assignment: CDR1 MGHRA and CDR2 YSYEKL. V shed 4 bases, J shed 4 bases, and the junction held 14 bases outside the gene matches. As DNA, the CDR3 is TGCGCCAGCAGCCTGCGCCTGATGACTAGCGGAGAGTACAATGAGCAGTTCTTC. It translates to CASSLRLMTSGEYNEQFF.

As to this clone: This sequence may be a read error, since a much larger clone differs from it by one base. The CDR3 does not end in the conserved phenylalanine or tryptophan, so this is likely a read error. V and J are TRBV27 and TRBJ1-2, with D unclear. CDR3 size: 15 residues. Germline-derived CDR1 and CDR2 are MNHEY and SMNVEV (reference sequence). The CDR3 here is CDSRSLGSANYGYTL. CDR3 in DNA: TGTGACAGCAGGAGCCTGGGCAGCGCTAACTATGGCTACACCCTC.

This clone was picked up many times. Written as DNA, the CDR3 is TGCAGTGCTTTCAGAAACACCATATATTTT. This gives the protein CSAFRNTIYF. The chain combines TRBV20-1 with TRBJ1-3; D is ambiguous. Trimming took off 5 bases at V and 5 bases at J, with 4 bases between the two ends. CDR1 and CDR2 (germline): DFQATT, SNEGSKA (reference sequence). The CDR3 totals 10 residues.

The sample holds many counts of this clone. This CDR3 is also generated by other DNA sequences in the sample. V is TRBV3-1 and J is TRBJ2-7, with TRBD2 matching over 8 bases. The CDR3 spans 14 residues. Trimming took 4 bases from V and 3 from J; bases not matched to a gene: 5. Looked up from germline, CDR1 is LGHDT and CDR2 is YNNKEL (reference sequence). As DNA, the CDR3 is TGTGCCAGCAGCCGCCCGGGACTAGTCTACGAGCAGTACTTC. Translation gives CASSRPGLVYEQYF.

Points on this clone: One junction end does not reproduce the germline sequence, and a read error may be involved. The chain carries TRBV2 and TRBJ1-2; a weak D match, TRBD1 (5 bases). The CDR3 runs to 15 residues. The germline V gene has CDR1 SNHLY and CDR2 FYNNEI. The CDR3 bases are TGTGCCAGCAGTCAAGCAGAGGGGTCGGGCTATGTCTACACCTTC. Translation gives CASSQAEGSGYVYTF.

As concerns this clone: A junction boundary mismatches the germline segment, possibly from a read error. This chain links TRBV5-1 with TRBJ1-5; D uncertain. Germline assignment: CDR1 SGHRS and CDR2 YFSETQ. There are 13 residues in the CDR3. The chain's CDR3 is CVSSLAGNQPQHF. The CDR3 nucleotides are TGCGTCAGCAGCTTGGCGGGAAATCAGCCCCAGCATTTT.

In this sample, this clone is large. This sequence joins TRBV6-1 and TRBJ2-3; D gene unclear. The CDR3 has 10 amino acids. The V end was cut by 8 bases, the J end by 8 bases, with 8 bases between. Germline-derived CDR1 and CDR2 are MNHNS and SASEGT. CDR3 sequence: CASGRPTQYF. The CDR3 DNA follows: TGTGCCAGCGGACGGCCTACGCAGTATTTT.

At least ten counts were recorded for this clone. The chain uses TRBV5-5 and TRBJ2-1; D might be TRBD1 or TRBD2, each matching 5 bases. V was clipped by 0 bases and J by 10 bases, with 8 bases between them. Germline CDR1 reads SGHKS; CDR2 reads YYEKEE (reference sequence). The CDR3 has 12 amino acids. The CDR3 spells CASSLEGDEQFF. The CDR3 DNA sequence: TGTGCCAGCAGCTTGGAAGGGGACGAGCAGTTCTTC.

There are many counts of this clone. The genes are TRBV6-2 or TRBV6-3 and TRBJ2-5; TRBD2 matches 11 bases. CDR1 is MNHEY and CDR2 is SVGEGT in the germline V gene. V lost 6 bases, J lost 4 bases, and 10 bases stayed unmatched. This CDR3 comprises 16 residues. The CDR3 DNA reads TGTGCCAGCAGGGCCTTACTAGCGGGAGTTGCAGAGACCCAGTACTTC. This gives the protein CASRALLAGVAETQYF.

On this clone: An end of the junction does not agree with germline; a read error may underlie this. The chain has TRBV5-1 and TRBJ2-7; 13 bases are a match to TRBD2. The CDR3 is 15 amino acids. Germline V lookup: CDR1 SGHRS, CDR2 YFSETQ. CDR3 loop: CASIPLAGGIYDQYF. Written as DNA, the CDR3 is TGCGCCAGCATCCCACTAGCGGGGGGGATCTACGATCAGTACTTC.

At least ten counts were recorded for this clone. The chain recombines TRBV6-5 with TRBJ2-3; no firm D call. V was cut by 0 bases and J by 1 base, with 8 bases left in between. Germline lookup yields CDR1 MNHEY and CDR2 SVGAGI. There are 15 residues in the CDR3. The CDR3 coding sequence is TGTGCCAGCAGTTACTCTATTGCCGGCACAGATACGCAGTATTTT. This codes for CASSYSIAGTDTQYF.

Many counts were recorded for this clone. The V call is TRBV7-3, the J call TRBJ1-1, with D hard to call. This CDR3 has 13 amino acids. The V and J ends lost 6 bases and 1 base respectively, with 9 bases between them. Germline CDR1 and CDR2: SGHTA and FQGTGA. The CDR3 spells CASSSYGNTEAFF. CDR3 bases: TGTGCCAGCAGTAGCTACGGGAACACTGAAGCTTTCTTT.